Described below is a single T cell receptor (beta chain) sequence and its context. Only in-frame clones appear in the TCRdb table, and some are missing; sequencing was by immunoSEQ multiplex PCR. This sample carries more than 300,000 clones, 89% of them seen once, and the ten largest clones take approximately 6.5%. This sample is drawn from a study of blood T cell repertoires in COVID-19. Study-wide context: Researchers got acute and convalescent COVID-19 samples from the United States, Italy and Spain.

The ends lost 2 bases at V and 0 bases at J; junction bases unmatched: 8. Looked up from germline, CDR1 is SQVTM and CDR2 is ANQGSEA. This CDR3 is built from 18 residues. The sequence was obtained from a man aged 18 to 30 who had recovered from COVID-19. The rearrangement uses TRBV29-1 and TRBJ2-2, with 11 bases that match TRBD2. Material: peripheral blood. The DNA of the CDR3 is TGCAGCGTTGAAAACCGGATAGCGGGAGGGCCGAACACCGGGGAGCTGTTTTTT. It specifies CSVENRIAGGPNTGELFF.